This T cell receptor beta chain was identified in a study of OX40 agonist ivuxolimab in advanced cancers. In the study overall: Three individuals attained partial responses, comprising one hepatocellular carcinoma case and two cutaneous melanoma cases.

Assay used: immunoSEQ multiplex PCR; TCRdb lists only in-frame clones, some missing. The sample has more than 85,000 clones; 70% to 90% are singletons. As for this clone: The antigen remains undetermined.

Peripheral blood came from all dose cohorts at three timepoints. Overall study findings and caveats: At doses 0.1 to 3.0 mg/kg, CD4+ and CD8+ clones expanded. More expanded clones were seen, on average, in CD8+ T cells than in CD4+.

This clonotype was sampled from an adult with an advanced solid tumor such as melanoma, head and neck, liver or kidney cancer. The specimen comprised CD4+ or CD8+ T cells sorted from blood, sampled in a trial of the OX40 agonist ivuxolimab.

CDR3 residues: CASSLPPGGELFF. Here the CDR3 DNA reads TGTGCCAGCAGCTTACCCCCAGGCGGGGAGCTGTTTTTT. This sequence joins TRBV11-3 and TRBJ2-2; no clear D gene. Germline values: CDR1 SGHNT, CDR2 YENEEA. This CDR3 contains 13 residues. Trimming stripped 2 bases from V and 7 bases from J, with 8 bases between.